These T cell receptor beta chains were read from a single sample in a study of cytomegalovirus exposure and HLA in healthy donors. Sequencing used immunoSEQ multiplex PCR; TCRdb keeps in-frame clones, though not all of them. The table shows about 160,000 clones, with approximately 76% occurring only once. Sequenced sample: PBMCs. The source of these receptors is a man in his sixties in good health and CMV-seronegative. The CDR3 runs from the conserved cysteine through the conserved F or W. Each record gives: J gene, CDR3 length, V gene, D gene, clone size, CDR3 DNA, CDR3 protein. The D gene is left open where the match is weak. A clone size is listed for some rows: how often the clone was seen (once, few, many), or a class if it is expanded.

TRBJ2-2	20	TRBV5-4	TRBD2	NA	TGTGCCAGCAGTTTTCCTCCGGGACTAGCGGGAGGGCCTGGGACCGGGGAGCTGTTTTTT	CASSFPPGLAGGPGTGELFF
TRBJ1-2	16	TRBV5-8	NA	NA	TGTGCCAGCAGCTTGGCCTACGGTGTAAAAGGGGGAGGCTACACCTTC	CASSLAYGVKGGGYTF
TRBJ1-3	14	TRBV7-3	NA	NA	TGTGCCAGCAGCCAAAGCGGGGCAGGAAACACCACATATTTT	CASSQSGAGNTTYF
TRBJ2-2	15	TRBV7-3	TRBD2	NA	TGTGCCAGCAGCTTAACCGGGGGGAGCACCGGGGAGCTGTTTTTT	CASSLTGGSTGELFF
TRBJ2-5	13	TRBV7-2	NA	NA	TGTGCCAGCAACCCGACAGCTCAAGAGACCCAGTACTTC	CASNPTAQETQYF
TRBJ2-1	14	TRBV6-5	TRBD2	NA	TGTGCCAGCAACCGGGAGGCCACTTTCAATGAGCAGTTCTTC	CASNREATFNEQFF
TRBJ2-4	14	TRBV10-3	NA	NA	TGTGCCATCAGTGAGTCGGAGGGCGCGAACATTCAGTACTTC	CAISESEGANIQYF
TRBJ2-7	15	TRBV27	NA	NA	TGTGCCAGCAGTGAGCTACCCCCCGGGGCCTACGAGCAGTACTTC	CASSELPPGAYEQYF
TRBJ2-6	16	TRBV7-2	NA	NA	TGTGCCAGCAGCCCCTCGAGTAGCTCTGGGGCCAACGTCCTGACTTTC	CASSPSSSSGANVLTF
TRBJ2-2	15	TRBV7-9	NA	NA	TGTGCCAGCAGTCCGGGACTTGGGAACACCGGGGAGCTGTTTTTT	CASSPGLGNTGELFF
TRBJ2-7	13	TRBV7-2	NA	NA	TGTGCCAGCAGCACCCCCCTCGGCTACGAGCAGTACTTC	CASSTPLGYEQYF
TRBJ1-5	14	TRBV30	NA	few	TGTGCCTGGAGTGTACTAACAAGCAATCAGCCCCAGCATTTT	CAWSVLTSNQPQHF
TRBJ2-3	16	TRBV19	TRBD1	once	TGTGCCAGTAGTAGCACAGGGGTCATCCGCACAGATACGCAGTATTTT	CASSSTGVIRTDTQYF
TRBJ1-5	14	TRBV28	TRBD1	once	TGTGCCAGCAGTCAGGGGGGAACCAATCAGCCCCAGCATTTT	CASSQGGTNQPQHF
TRBJ1-3	14	TRBV28	NA	NA	TGTGCCAGCAGGTTTGCTATATCTGGAAACACCATATATTTT	CASRFAISGNTIYF
TRBJ1-6	15	TRBV4-3	NA	NA	TGCGCCAGCAGCCAAGTTCGGGGATATAATTCACCCCTCCACTTT	CASSQVRGYNSPLHF
TRBJ2-2	16	TRBV7-2	TRBD2	NA	TGTGCCAGCAGCTTTACCGGGACTAAGAACACCGGGGAGCTGTTTTTT	CASSFTGTKNTGELFF
TRBJ2-1	15	TRBV30	TRBD2	NA	TGTGCCTGGAGTGCCCTCGGGGGGTGGTGGAATGAGCAGTTCTTC	CAWSALGGWWNEQFF
TRBJ1-6	15	TRBV30	NA	NA	TGTGCCTGGAGTGAGCAGGGGATCGGGAATTCACCCCTCCACTTT	CAWSEQGIGNSPLHF
TRBJ2-3	18	TRBV27	TRBD2	NA	TGTGCCAGCATACTCCTACCGGGACTAGCGGGAGGGGCAGATACGCAGTATTTT	CASILLPGLAGGADTQYF
TRBJ2-3	16	TRBV5-4	NA	NA	TGTGCCAGCAGCTTGAGGGGGACCCGTTTAGGAGATACGCAGTATTTT	CASSLRGTRLGDTQYF
TRBJ2-7	14	TRBV5-6	NA	NA	TGTGCCAGCAGCTTGCCGGTGGGAGGCGGGGAGCAGTACTTC	CASSLPVGGGEQYF
TRBJ1-5	11	TRBV20-1	NA	NA	TGCAGTGCTAGACCTTTACAGCCCCAGCATTTT	CSARPLQPQHF
TRBJ2-6	19	TRBV5-6	TRBD1	NA	TGTGCCAGCAGCTTGCTCGGGGACAGTCAGAGCTCTGGGGCCAACGTCCTGACTTTC	CASSLLGDSQSSGANVLTF
TRBJ2-3	17	TRBV9	TRBD2	NA	TGTGCCAGCAGCGTCCATCCAGGTAGCGGGATACAAGATACGCAGTATTTT	CASSVHPGSGIQDTQYF
TRBJ2-7	14	TRBV7-2	NA	few	TGTGCCAGCAGCTTTGTAGCGGAGGTATACGAGCAGTACTTC	CASSFVAEVYEQYF
TRBJ2-7	14	TRBV11-2	NA	NA	TGTGCCAGCAGCCGCCCCCGGTCCGGGTCTGTGCAGTACTTC	CASSRPRSGSVQYF
TRBJ2-5	12	TRBV10-2	NA	NA	TGCGCCAGCAGCGCGGGACGAGAGACCCAGTACTTC	CASSAGRETQYF
TRBJ2-7	15	TRBV5-1	TRBD2	NA	TGCGCCAGCAGCTTGGCTCTAGCGGGAGGTGGCGAGCAGTACTTC	CASSLALAGGGEQYF
TRBJ2-7	16	TRBV6-6	TRBD1	NA	TGTGCCAGCAGTTCCTCGCGACAGGGGAGCATTTACGAGCAGTACTTC	CASSSSRQGSIYEQYF
TRBJ2-7	13	TRBV21-1	NA	NA	TGTGCCAGCAGGGGGGGGTTTTTTGACGAGCAGTACTTC	CASRGGFFDEQYF
TRBJ2-5	13	TRBV7-9	NA	NA	TGTGCCAGCAGCTCAAGGGGCCCAGAGACCCAGTACTTC	CASSSRGPETQYF
TRBJ1-1	14	TRBV6-1	NA	NA	TGTGCCAGCAGTGTGAGGGGAGGTGACACTGAAGCTTTCTTT	CASSVRGGDTEAFF
TRBJ1-5	14	TRBV6-1	TRBD1	few	TGTGCCAGCAGTGGGACAGGGGGCAATCAGCCCCAGCATTTT	CASSGTGGNQPQHF
TRBJ2-2	15	TRBV11-3	TRBD2	NA	TGTGCCAGCAGCCGAGGCGGGGGGTCCCCCGGGGAGCTGTTTTTT	CASSRGGGSPGELFF
TRBJ1-3	15	TRBV30	NA	once	TGTGCCTGGAGTCTCTCGTTCAGCTCTGGAAACACCATATATTTT	CAWSLSFSSGNTIYF
TRBJ2-1	14	TRBV28	NA	few	TGTGCCAGCAGTTTCCCACAGGTTTACAATGAGCAGTTCTTC	CASSFPQVYNEQFF
TRBJ2-1	13	TRBV19	TRBD2	NA	TGTGCCAGTAGTACGGATCAGCGGGGTGGGAGGTTCTTC	CASSTDQRGGRFF
TRBJ2-3	14	TRBV6-5	TRBD2	NA	TGTGCCAGCAGAAGGGACTATAGCACAGATACGCAGTATTTT	CASRRDYSTDTQYF
TRBJ2-2	14	TRBV5-8	NA	NA	TGTGCCAGCAGCTTGCCCGGAGTTGCCGGGGAGCTGTTTTTT	CASSLPGVAGELFF
TRBJ1-2	13	TRBV5-1	NA	NA	TGCGCCAGCAGCTTGGGGCAGGTGTATGGCTACACCTTC	CASSLGQVYGYTF